This T cell receptor (beta chain) emerged from a study of cytomegalovirus exposure and HLA in healthy donors. Study outcomes and limitations: Altogether, some 160 TCR beta chains were recorded as cytomegalovirus-associated.

In regard to this clone: As yet, its antigen is unknown.

Germline V CDR1 and CDR2: MNHEY, SMNVEV (reference sequence). Trimming removed 6 bases from V and 6 bases from J; junction bases left unmatched: 5. The CDR3 covers 14 residues. Both 60 Vbeta primers and 13 Jbeta primers went into the PCR. Generated by immunoSEQ multiplex PCR, the TCRdb table keeps only in-frame clones and is missing some. The sample carries more than 150,000 clones, less than 90% recorded once. The material sequenced was PBMCs. The rearrangement joins TRBV27 to TRBJ2-7, with TRBD2 matching over 13 bases. The sequence was obtained from a girl under three years old in good health and CMV-seronegative. The CDR3 nucleotides read TGTGCCAGCAGCCAGGGACTAGCGGGATTCGAGCAGTACTTC. It yields the protein CASSQGLAGFEQYF.